The 8 T cell receptor beta chains in this list originate from one sample, sequenced in a study of T cells in Graves' hyperthyroidism and ophthalmopathy. What was amplified from RNA transcripts were TCR beta CDR3 regions. TCR CDR3 underwent first-round RT-PCR with the HTBI primer set. TCRdb analysed the multiplex PCR reads with MiXCR anew, one entry per CDR3 protein. This repertoire shows some 740,000 distinct CDR3 sequences, around 15% found once; its top ten account for roughly 10%. Material for sequencing was blood. These receptors all stem from a young woman with Graves' hyperthyroidism.

This chain links TRBV20-1 with TRBJ1-3; D uncertain. The CDR3 spans 13 residues. With 1 base removed from V and 7 bases from J, the gap between germline ends came to 11 bases. Germline loops: CDR1 DFQATT, CDR2 SNEGSKA (reference sequence). The CDR3 protein is CSARVPGRNTIYF. In nucleotides, the CDR3 is TGCAGTGCTAGAGTCCCAGGAAGGAACACCATATATTTT.

This clonotype was found many times. The chain couples TRBV11-1 to TRBJ1-1; no clear D gene. Trimming removed 5 bases from V and 1 base from J, with 17 bases in between. Germline CDR1 is SGHAT and CDR2 is FQDESV (reference sequence). The CDR3 consists of 16 residues. The CDR3 protein is CASSRRIIRGNTEAFF. CDR3 nucleotide sequence: TGTGCCAGCAGCCGTCGGATCATTCGCGGGAACACTGAAGCTTTCTTT. Full variable domain (outside the CDR3, taken from reference TRBV11-1 and TRBJ1-1): EAEVAQSPRYKITEKSQAVAFWCDPISGHATLYWYRQILGQGPELLVQFQDESVVDDSQLPKDRFSAERLKGVDSTLKIQPAELGDSAMYLCASSRRIIRGNTEAFFGQGTRLTVV.

The table lists this clonotype with a few counts. For the CDR3, the DNA is TGTGCCAGCAGCTTAGTTAAGGGGAAAAGCACAGATACGCAGTATTTT. This sequence encodes CASSLVKGKSTDTQYF. The J gene is TRBJ2-3, the V gene TRBV7-9, with D possibly matching TRBD1 (5 bases). Germline V gene data show CDR1 as SEHNR and CDR2 as FQNEAQ (reference sequence). V lost 1 base to trimming and J lost 0 bases, with 11 bases between them. There are 16 residues in the CDR3.

This clonotype has a handful of counts. This chain joins TRBV20-1 and TRBJ1-2; 7 nucleotides line up with TRBD1. CDR1 is DFQATT and CDR2 is SNEGSKA in the germline V gene (reference sequence). V was pared by 0 bases and J by 8 bases, with 18 bases of the junction left unmatched. The CDR3 contains 17 residues. CDR3 region: CSARDSKGAKVIRGYTF. The CDR3 DNA reads TGCAGTGCTAGAGATTCGAAGGGGGCCAAAGTGATTCGGGGCTACACCTTC.

This clonotype showed up many times. This chain connects TRBV11-2 to TRBJ2-7, with no clear D. The CDR3 is 12 residues long. CDR1 and CDR2 from the germline V gene are SGHAT and FQNNGV. Trimming cost V 5 bases and J 5 bases, with 10 bases left between them. Here the CDR3 reads CASSPRTDEQYF. The CDR3, as DNA: TGTGCCAGCAGCCCCCGGACGGACGAGCAGTACTTC.

This clonotype was picked up many times. The chain combines TRBV2 with TRBJ2-7, with D hard to call. The J call could be wrong; TRBJ2-1 is a better fit for the DNA end. Germline loops: CDR1 SNHLY, CDR2 FYNNEI. CDR3 size: 11 residues. The CDR3 loop is CASLAGDEQFF. The CDR3 DNA sequence: TGTGCCAGCCTCGCAGGCGACGAGCAGTTCTTC.

This clonotype was found a few times. The rearrangement uses TRBV11-2 and TRBJ1-4, with D unclear. V lost 1 base and J 6 bases, leaving 12 bases between the germline ends. This CDR3 has 15 amino acids. Germline assignment: CDR1 SGHAT and CDR2 FQNNGV. The CDR3 DNA is TGTGCCAGCAGCTTAGCCGGGGTAAAGGATGAAAAACTGTTTTTT. The encoded protein is CASSLAGVKDEKLFF.

This clonotype was detected many times. This chain joins TRBV6-2 or TRBV6-3 and TRBJ2-3, with TRBD2 matching over 7 bases. With 2 bases clipped from V and 4 bases from J, the junction kept 9 bases outside the gene matches. This CDR3 has 16 residues. The germline V gene encodes CDR1 MNHEY and CDR2 SVGEGT. The CDR3 loop is CASSYPGAGVADTQYF. DNA of the CDR3: TGTGCCAGCAGTTACCCCGGGGCGGGAGTGGCAGATACGCAGTATTTT.